The clone carrying this TCR beta chain was detected only a few times. No antigen is known for it. The data are from a study of cytomegalovirus exposure and HLA in healthy donors. Overall study context: The roughly 130 validation repertoires, a later analysis reported, used the same platform as the roughly 650 repertoires from the first cohort.

Germline CDR1 and CDR2: SEHNR and FQNEAQ (reference sequence). Trimming pared 5 bases from V and 4 bases from J, leaving 8 bases between. This CDR3 is built from 12 residues. TCRdb keeps only in-frame clones here, not all; method: immunoSEQ multiplex PCR. The sample consists of about 270,000 clones, approximately 86% of them appearing once. Overall study findings and caveats: Despite most TCR sequences being rare, some public TCRs occurred in many donors. The study flagged around 160 TCR beta chains as cytomegalovirus-associated. For cytomegalovirus status, the classifier reportedly gave diagnoses with high specificity and sensitivity.

The TCR comes from a woman aged 18-35 years in good health and CMV-seronegative. The rearrangement links TRBV7-9 to TRBJ1-2; D gene ambiguous. Sequenced material: PBMCs. CDR3 in DNA: TGTGCCAGCAGCAACATTCCCTATGGCTACACCTTC. This translates into CASSNIPYGYTF.